One and the same sample provided the 23 T cell receptor beta chains below, sequenced in a study of blood T cell repertoires in COVID-19. Generated by immunoSEQ multiplex PCR, the TCRdb table keeps only in-frame clones and is missing some. Of 100,000 or so clones listed, approximately 90% are singletons. The sample taken for sequencing was peripheral blood. The receptor set was obtained from a woman aged 50 to 60 with COVID-19, enrolled during active disease.

This sequence joins TRBV20-1 and TRBJ2-1; D gene ambiguous. The CDR3 sequence is 11 residues long. The V gene's germline CDR1 is DFQATT and CDR2 SNEGSKA (reference sequence). Trimming cost V 0 bases and J 8 bases, with 5 bases left between them. The CDR3 loop is CSARDQYEQFF. The DNA of the CDR3 is TGCAGTGCTAGAGATCAGTATGAGCAGTTCTTC.

The gene calls are TRBV3-1 (or the pseudogene TRBV3-2) and TRBJ1-1; TRBD1 aligns across 7 bases. The germline V gene encodes CDR1 LGHDT and CDR2 YNNKEL (reference sequence). The J segment lost 4 bases and the V segment lost 4 bases, leaving 3 bases of the junction unmatched. The CDR3 loop spans 13 amino acids. Here the CDR3 DNA reads TGTGCCAGCAGCCCAGGGACAGTCACTGAAGCTTTCTTT. This translates into CASSPGTVTEAFF.

V usage is TRBV2 and J usage is TRBJ1-4, with 7 nucleotides matching TRBD1. From germline, CDR1 is SNHLY and CDR2 FYNNEI. This CDR3 has 15 residues. With 6 bases clipped from V and 0 bases from J, the junction kept 4 bases outside the gene matches. CDR3 DNA: TGTGCCAGCAGGACAGGGTTCGCAACTAATGAAAAACTGTTTTTT. It yields the protein CASRTGFATNEKLFF.

The V gene is TRBV27, the J gene TRBJ2-7; D might be TRBD2 (5 bases). The CDR3 has 13 amino acids. Germline loops: CDR1 MNHEY, CDR2 SMNVEV (reference sequence). Trimming pared 2 bases from V and 7 bases from J, leaving 12 bases between. The CDR3 spells CASSLNWAGEQYF. The CDR3 region has the DNA TGTGCCAGCAGTTTAAATTGGGCGGGTGAGCAGTACTTC.

V gene TRBV12-3 or TRBV12-4 combines with J gene TRBJ2-5; D remains unclear. The V end was cut by 7 bases, the J end by 2 bases, with 11 bases between. The length of the CDR3 is 13 residues. CDR3 in amino acids: CASKIGSQETQYF. In DNA form, the CDR3 reads TGTGCCAGCAAAATCGGGTCACAAGAGACCCAGTACTTC.

This chain uses TRBV5-1 with TRBJ2-7, with D possibly TRBD2 on 5 matching bases. The CDR3 contains 14 residues. V gave up 2 bases and J gave up 5 bases, with 14 bases separating them. Germline assignment: CDR1 SGHRS and CDR2 YFSETQ. The CDR3 DNA reads as TGCGCCAGCAGCTTCCCCGGGAATGAGGACGAGCAGTACTTC. Translated, it gives CASSFPGNEDEQYF.

The rearrangement links TRBV25-1 to TRBJ1-1; tentative D call: TRBD1 (5 bases). Trimming stripped 1 base from V and 3 bases from J, with 15 bases between. Germline V gene lookup returns CDR1 MGHDK and CDR2 SYGVNS. CDR3 size: 16 residues. The CDR3 loop reads CASSEWRAGLDTEAFF. The DNA of the CDR3 is TGTGCCAGCAGTGAATGGAGGGCAGGGCTGGACACTGAAGCTTTCTTT.

The gene calls are TRBV4-1 and TRBJ2-5; 10 positions match TRBD2. The junction had 6 bases not matched to a gene; V was cut back by 1 base and J by 4 bases. This CDR3 is built from 16 residues. Germline V lookup: CDR1 MGHRA, CDR2 YSYEKL. The CDR3 coding sequence is TGCGCCAGCAGCCAAGTGGTTGCTAGCGGGGGAGAGACCCAGTACTTC. Translated, it gives CASSQVVASGGETQYF.

The chain links TRBV2 to TRBJ2-5; D gene unclear. The V and J ends lost 1 base and 0 bases respectively, with 6 bases between them. Germline loops: CDR1 SNHLY, CDR2 FYNNEI. CDR3 length: 14 residues. In DNA form, the CDR3 reads TGTGCCAGCAGTGAAGACAGTTACCAAGAGACCCAGTACTTC. Amino acids: CASSEDSYQETQYF. The entire variable domain, with the rest obtained from reference TRBV2 and TRBJ2-5, is as follows: EPEVTQTPSHQVTQMGQEVILRCVPISNHLYFYWYRQILGQKVEFLVSFYNNEISEKSEIFDDQFSVERPDGSNFTLKIRSTKLEDSAMYFCASSEDSYQETQYFGPGTRLLVL.

The chain joins TRBV2 to TRBJ2-5, with D hard to call. The V end lost 5 bases, the J end lost 5 bases, and 15 bases lay between the germline ends. Per germline, CDR1 SNHLY and CDR2 FYNNEI. The CDR3 runs 14 residues. Written as DNA, the CDR3 is TGTGCCAGCAGTATCAGACTCCCCCTGGAGACCCAGTACTTC. This encodes CASSIRLPLETQYF.

The chain has TRBV7-9 and TRBJ2-1; 7 nucleotides match TRBD2. V dropped 6 bases and J dropped 1; count of bases not matched to a gene: 12. The CDR3 loop spans 17 amino acids. Germline V CDR1 and CDR2: SEHNR, FQNEAQ (reference sequence). The CDR3 coding sequence is TGTGCCAGCAGAAGATCGGCGGGGGAAACTTCCTACAATGAGCAGTTCTTC. It specifies CASRRSAGETSYNEQFF.

V gene TRBV30 combines with J gene TRBJ2-4; TRBD1 matches 7 bases. Germline trimming cut 3 bases from V and 7 bases from J; bases unmatched to any gene: 3. The CDR3 has 12 residues. CDR1 is GTSNPN and CDR2 is SVGIG in the germline V gene (reference sequence). The CDR3 region is CAWRGGKNIQYF. DNA for the CDR3: TGTGCCTGGAGAGGGGGCAAGAACATTCAGTACTTC.

This rearrangement joins TRBV27 to TRBJ2-1, with 12 bases fitting TRBD2. This CDR3 has 14 residues. V shed 6 bases and J 5 bases; nucleotides not matched to a gene: 2. CDR1 is MNHEY, CDR2 SMNVEV, per germline (reference sequence). The CDR3 DNA reads TGTGCCAGCAGGAGACTAGCGGGGGACAATGAGCAGTTCTTC. It is translated as CASRRLAGDNEQFF.

J is TRBJ2-7 and V is TRBV5-1; 9 bases fit TRBD1. The germline CDR1 and CDR2 sequences are SGHRS and YFSETQ. The CDR3 runs 15 residues. The junction had 10 bases not matched to a gene; V was cut back by 3 bases and J by 6 bases. The CDR3 coding sequence is TGCGCCAGCAGCTGGGGGGACAGGGACCGGCCCGAGCAGTACTTC. Translated, it gives CASSWGDRDRPEQYF.

This clone occurred once. The chain joins TRBV6-5 to TRBJ2-5; 9 nucleotides agree with TRBD2. V lost 7 bases and J lost 4; bases outside the gene matches: 7. CDR1 is MNHEY, CDR2 SVGAGI, per germline. This CDR3 has 14 amino acids. The CDR3 coding sequence is TGTGCCAGCACCCGGGGACTAGCAACAGAGACCCAGTACTTC. Its protein product is CASTRGLATETQYF.

V gene TRBV9 combines with J gene TRBJ2-3; D is possibly TRBD2 (6 bases). Germline V lookup: CDR1 SGDLS, CDR2 YYNGEE. Between the trimmed V and J ends, which lost 3 bases and 5 bases, there was a span of 10 bases. The CDR3 sequence is 13 residues long. As DNA, the CDR3 is TGTGCCAGCAGCGCACTAGCTCTAGATACGCAGTATTTT. This gives the protein CASSALALDTQYF.

The chain joins TRBV19 to TRBJ2-7; 8 bases fit TRBD1. The CDR3 length is 14 residues. Germline V CDR1 and CDR2: LNHDA, SQIVND (reference sequence). V dropped 10 bases and J dropped 3; count of bases not matched to a gene: 11. The CDR3 coding sequence is TGTGCCAAAACTAGGGACAGGAAGGTCTACGAGCAGTACTTC. Residues: CAKTRDRKVYEQYF.

The chain combines TRBV5-1 with TRBJ1-4, with a possible D match to TRBD1 (5 bases). CDR1 is SGHRS and CDR2 is YFSETQ in the germline V gene. The CDR3 has 15 amino acids. V lost 6 bases to trimming and J lost 7 bases, with 19 bases between them. This CDR3 is CASTLRGEPSEKLFF. In nucleotides, the CDR3 is TGCGCCAGCACATTGCGGGGGGAACCCTCTGAAAAACTGTTTTTT.

J is TRBJ1-2 and V is TRBV5-1, with TRBD1 matching over 8 bases. Germline V gene lookup returns CDR1 SGHRS and CDR2 YFSETQ. This CDR3 is 13 amino acids long. V gave up 4 bases and J gave up 6 bases; unmatched junction bases: 5. The CDR3 spells CASSMQGADGYTF. CDR3 bases: TGCGCCAGCAGCATGCAGGGGGCAGATGGCTACACCTTC.

The count of this clone is one. CDR3 coding DNA: TGTGCCAGCAGCCCCGGGGGAGCCGCAGATACGCAGTATTTT. Encoded protein: CASSPGGAADTQYF. V gene TRBV7-3 combines with J gene TRBJ2-3, with TRBD2 as a possible D gene (6 bases). V lost 5 bases to trimming and J lost 4 bases, with 13 bases between them. There are 14 residues in the CDR3. CDR1 and CDR2 from the germline V gene are SGHTA and FQGTGA.

V is TRBV19 and J is TRBJ1-1; D might be TRBD1 (5 bases). Germline CDR1 and CDR2: LNHDA and SQIVND (reference sequence). The CDR3 is 16 residues long. Trimming left V 1 base short and J 3 bases short, with 15 bases between. DNA for the CDR3: TGTGCCAGTAGTATAGTTGGGGCCACACCCCACACTGAAGCTTTCTTT. Its protein product is CASSIVGATPHTEAFF. Full variable domain (rest looked up from reference TRBV19 and TRBJ1-1): DGGITQSPKYLFRKEGQNVTLSCEQNLNHDAMYWYRQDPGQGLRLIYYSQIVNDFQKGDIAEGYSVSREKKESFPLTVTSAQKNPTAFYLCASSIVGATPHTEAFFGQGTRLTVV.

The chain uses TRBV4-3 and TRBJ2-1; 10 nucleotides align to TRBD2. V lost 1 base and J lost 4; bases outside the gene matches: 10. Germline V gives CDR1 LGHNA, CDR2 YSLEER. The CDR3 runs 18 residues. CDR3 sequence: CASSQAPLIAGGYNEQFF. The CDR3 bases are TGCGCCAGCAGCCAAGCCCCTTTAATAGCGGGGGGTTACAATGAGCAGTTCTTC.

The V gene is TRBV28, the J gene TRBJ2-7; TRBD2 aligns across 8 bases. The CDR3 consists of 19 residues. V was clipped by 6 bases and J by 2 bases; unmatched bases: 21. Per the germline V gene, CDR1 is MDHEN and CDR2 is SYDVKM. In DNA, the CDR3 is TGTGCCAGCAGCCTCCGGGGGTGGCGGGGGGACTCTCAAGCCTACGAGCAGTACTTC. As protein: CASSLRGWRGDSQAYEQYF. The full variable domain, in which reference TRBV28 and TRBJ2-7 provide the parts outside the CDR3, is DVKVTQSSRYLVKRTGEKVFLECVQDMDHENMFWYRQDPGLGLRLIYFSYDVKMKEKGDIPEGYSVSREKKERFSLILESASTNQTSMYLCASSLRGWRGDSQAYEQYFGPGTRLTVT.